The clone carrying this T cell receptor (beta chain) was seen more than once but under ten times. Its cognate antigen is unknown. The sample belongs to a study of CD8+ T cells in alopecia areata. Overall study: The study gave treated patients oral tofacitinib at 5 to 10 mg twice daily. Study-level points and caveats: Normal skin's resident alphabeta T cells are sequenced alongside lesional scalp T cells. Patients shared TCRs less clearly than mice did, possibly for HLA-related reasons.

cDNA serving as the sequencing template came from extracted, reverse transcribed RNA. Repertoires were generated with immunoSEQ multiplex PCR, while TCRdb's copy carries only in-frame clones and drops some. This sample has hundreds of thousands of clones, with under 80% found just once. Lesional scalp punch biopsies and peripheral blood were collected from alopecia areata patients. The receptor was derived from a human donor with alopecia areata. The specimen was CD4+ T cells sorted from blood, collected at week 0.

The CDR3, as DNA: TGTGCCAGCAGCTTGGCCCACTCGCCCCTCCACTTT. This sequence encodes CASSLAHSPLHF. This chain joins TRBV5-6 and TRBJ1-6, with no clear D. Between the trimmed V and J ends, which lost 0 bases and 13 bases, there was a span of 8 bases. Germline values: CDR1 SGHDT, CDR2 YYEEEE. There are 12 residues in the CDR3.